Listed below are T cell receptor beta chains from one sample, sequenced in a study of blood T cell repertoires in COVID-19. Profiled with immunoSEQ multiplex PCR; TCRdb holds only in-frame clones, not every one. The sample lists 350,000 to 500,000 clones, roughly 88% seen once, with 1.2% to 1.5% in the top ten. The sequenced sample consisted of PBMCs or T cells enriched from blood (not recorded which). Every receptor here comes from a woman under 30 who had been exposed to COVID-19. CDR3s include the opening cysteine and the closing phenylalanine or tryptophan. The D gene is left open where the match is weak. Clone size is shown for a subset of rows, as once, few, many or a class of expanded clone.

.,TRBJ1-1,TRBV5-1,.,CASSLQGNTEAFF,TGCGCCAGCAGCTTGCAGGGAAACACTGAAGCTTTCTTT
TRBD1,TRBJ2-5,TRBV2,.,CASKGTQGSGETQYF,TGTGCCAGCAAGGGGACACAGGGGTCGGGGGAGACCCAGTACTTC
TRBD2,TRBJ2-1,TRBV28,once,CASSLWAGVNNEQFF,TGTGCCAGCAGCCTCTGGGCGGGAGTAAACAATGAGCAGTTCTTC
.,TRBJ1-5,TRBV7-9,.,CASSLSSSNQPQHF,TGTGCCAGCAGTCTCTCGAGCTCCAATCAGCCCCAGCATTTT
TRBD2,TRBJ2-7,TRBV9,once,CASSVELAGGQNEQYF,TGTGCCAGCAGCGTAGAACTAGCGGGGGGGCAGAACGAGCAGTACTTC
.,TRBJ1-2,TRBV7-2,few,CASSLRGTPALNYGYTF,TGTGCCAGCAGCTTAAGAGGAACCCCCGCACTGAACTATGGCTACACCTTC
TRBD1,TRBJ2-7,TRBV5-5,.,CASSRDRDAYEQYF,TGTGCCAGCAGCAGGGACAGGGATGCCTACGAGCAGTACTTC
TRBD1,TRBJ1-1,TRBV11-2,few,CASSRDRERAFF,TGTGCCAGCAGTCGAGACAGGGAGAGGGCTTTCTTT
TRBD2,TRBJ2-1,TRBV7-8,.,CASSVTSGTIDEQFF,TGTGCCAGCAGCGTGACTAGCGGGACTATCGATGAGCAGTTCTTC
.,TRBJ2-1,TRBV29-1,.,CSVDSVYYNEQFF,TGCAGCGTTGACTCCGTGTACTACAATGAGCAGTTCTTC
TRBD2,TRBJ2-3,TRBV7-9,.,CASSTRVGLAGTDTQYF,TGTGCCAGCAGCACCAGGGTGGGACTAGCGGGAACAGATACGCAGTATTTT